This TCR beta chain originates from a study of T cells after yellow fever vaccination. The CDR3 length is 17 residues. Germline loops: CDR1 LGHNA, CDR2 YNFKEQ. Trimming left V 0 bases short and J 2 bases short, with 15 bases between. Template switching by 5'RACE produced TCR cDNA, adding a universal primer site and UMIs. A single record per CDR3 protein comes from TCRdb applying MiXCR to the 5' RACE reads. The sample holds hundreds of thousands of distinct CDR3 sequences, about 17% seen once. This clonotype showed up just a few times. Its antigen is as yet unknown. Findings of the study overall: Once the booster was given, most primary-vaccination clones reappeared, at around 95% for CD4 and more than 85% for CD8.

This chain connects TRBV4-2 to TRBJ2-3; perhaps TRBD2 as D (6 bases). Sample: PBMCs, taken before the yellow fever booster vaccination. The source of this sequence is a man between 18 and 29 years old who received the YFV17D yellow fever vaccine. CDR3 amino acids: CASSQDAAGTFTDTQYF. CDR3 nucleotides: TGTGCCAGCAGCCAAGATGCGGCGGGGACTTTCACAGATACGCAGTATTTT.